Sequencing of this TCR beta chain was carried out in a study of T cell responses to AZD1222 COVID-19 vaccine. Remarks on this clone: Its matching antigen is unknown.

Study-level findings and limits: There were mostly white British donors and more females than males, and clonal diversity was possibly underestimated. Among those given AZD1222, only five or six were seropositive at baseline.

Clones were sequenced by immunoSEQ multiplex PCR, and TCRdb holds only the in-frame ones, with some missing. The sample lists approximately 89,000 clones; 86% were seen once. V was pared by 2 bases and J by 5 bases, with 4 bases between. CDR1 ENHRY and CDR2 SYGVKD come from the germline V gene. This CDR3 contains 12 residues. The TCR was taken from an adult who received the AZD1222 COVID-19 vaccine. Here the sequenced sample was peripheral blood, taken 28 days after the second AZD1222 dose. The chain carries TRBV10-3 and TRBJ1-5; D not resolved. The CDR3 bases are TGTGCCATCAGTGAGGAGTATCAGCCCCAGCATTTT. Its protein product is CAISEEYQPQHF.